The source of this TCR beta chain is a study of T cells after yellow fever vaccination. General observations from the study: Subsequent to the booster, the majority of primary-vaccination clones reappeared (around 96% CD4, about 90% CD8).

The V segment lost 1 base and the J segment 6 bases; nucleotides outside the gene matches: 4. The CDR3 is 16 residues long. Germline V lookup: CDR1 KGHSH, CDR2 LQKENI. Template-switching 5'RACE yielded the TCR cDNA; a universal primer site and UMIs were added in the process. Using its own MiXCR run on the 5' RACE reads, TCRdb lists one record per CDR3 protein. The sample lists about 350,000 distinct CDR3 sequences; 7% to 10% were seen once. This clonotype has only a few counts. What it recognizes is unknown. The sample was PBMCs, taken more than 35 days after the first yellow fever vaccination. The chain uses TRBV18 and TRBJ2-1; 12 nucleotides match TRBD2. The TCR sequence derives from a young man who received the YFV17D yellow fever vaccine. In nucleotides, the CDR3 is TGTGCCAGCTCACCACGACTAGCGGGGGAGGGCAATGAGCAGTTCTTC. Protein product: CASSPRLAGEGNEQFF.